This T cell receptor beta chain was captured by sequencing in a study of OX40 agonist ivuxolimab in advanced cancers. Overall study: Three patients had partial responses: one hepatocellular carcinoma, two cutaneous melanoma.

Assay: immunoSEQ multiplex PCR; the TCRdb copy retains only in-frame clones and omits some. The sample has about 98,000 clones, just under 95% seen once. Study findings and constraints: Near-lowest levels of clonal expansion characterized partial responders at 0.1-3.0 mg/kg. Several nonresponders also turned out to have low normalized T-cell clonal expansion.

With 7 bases removed from V and 2 bases from J, the gap between germline ends came to 23 bases. From germline, CDR1 is LNHDA and CDR2 SQIVND (reference sequence). The CDR3 runs to 17 residues. This clone has just one count. The antigen is unknown. This specimen consisted of CD4+ or CD8+ T cells sorted from blood, obtained in a trial of the OX40 agonist ivuxolimab. The V gene is TRBV19, the J gene TRBJ1-1; TRBD1 is a possible D gene (5 bases). This receptor was obtained from an adult with an advanced solid tumor such as melanoma, head and neck, liver or kidney cancer. For the CDR3, the DNA is TGTGCCAGTACTCCACGGCCAGACTGGGGGTATAACACTGAAGCTTTCTTT. Translated, it gives CASTPRPDWGYNTEAFF.